This T cell receptor (beta chain) came from a study of CXCR3-negative and CXCR3-positive naive CD8 T cells. Broader study findings: TRBV-TRBJ usage was similar across naive CXCR3 subsets but distinct in memory cells. CXCR3-positive naive cells had more hydrophobic TRB CDR3s than CXCR3-negative naive cells. Naive subsets did not differ in surface CD5, and TRB CDR3 properties served to infer TCR strength.

A note on this clonotype: The antigen remains unidentified.

The libraries of TRB cDNA were constructed through 5' RACE using UMI labels. Using the 5' RACE reads, TCRdb records one entry per CDR3 protein without DNA. Here the sample table reports 150,000 or so distinct CDR3 sequences. CDR3 length equals 16 residues. In germline, CDR1 is MNHEY, CDR2 SVGAGI. Every CD8+ T cell subset underwent triplicate sorting at roughly 320,000 cells apiece. Naive cells were sorted as CD45RO-, CCR7+, CD27+ and CD95-. The V gene is TRBV6-5, the J gene TRBJ1-1. The origin of this receptor is a human donor in good health. Some clones in this sample may be carry-over from other donors' samples. Sequencing used naive CXCR3+ CD8+ T cells from blood. Subset indicated: CD45RO-CCR7+CD27+CD95- naive CD8+ T cells expressing CXCR3 (TNR3+). The CDR3 spells CASSYFGLGMNTEAFF.